This is a list of T cell receptor beta chains from one sample in a study of T cells after yellow fever vaccination. TCRdb reprocessed the 5' RACE reads with MiXCR, giving one entry per CDR3 protein. This table has hundreds of thousands of distinct CDR3 sequences, more than 8.5% appearing once. Sequenced here: PBMCs, sampled on the day of the first yellow fever vaccination. All receptors derive from a man between 18 and 29 years old who received the YFV17D yellow fever vaccine. Both conserved end residues are part of each CDR3. D genes are given only for firm matches. Size is stated for part of the rows, as once, few or many counts, or as a class when the clone is expanded.

j_gene | d_gene | abundance | v_gene | CDR3nt | CDR3aa
TRBJ2-5 | TRBD1 | . | TRBV24-1 | TGTGCCACCAGTGAAGCACAGGGGGCGATAAGCCAAGAGACCCAGTACTTC | CATSEAQGAISQETQYF
TRBJ2-1 | . | few | TRBV28 | TGTGCCAGCAGTTTACACCCTCTTGGACAGAATGAGCAGTTCTTC | CASSLHPLGQNEQFF
TRBJ1-2 | . | few | TRBV20-1 | TGCAGTGCTGAGGCGGCCCGACCGGGGGGCTACACCTTC | CSAEAARPGGYTF
TRBJ2-1 | . | many | TRBV6-1 | TGTGCCAGCAGTCGGAATCCCGGGCTCCACAATGAGCAGTTCTTC | CASSRNPGLHNEQFF
TRBJ2-5 | . | few | TRBV12-3/TRBV12-4 | TGTGCCAGCAGACAGACAGGTCAAGAGACCCAGTACTTC | CASRQTGQETQYF
TRBJ2-3 | TRBD1 | . | TRBV10-1 | TGCGCCAGCAGTGAGTCGAGACAGGGGGCCCAGTATTTT | CASSESRQGAQYF
TRBJ2-5 | . | few | TRBV29-1 | TGCAGCGCGACAGATCAAGAGACCCAGTACTTC | CSATDQETQYF
TRBJ2-4 | . | few | TRBV5-4 | TGTGCCAGCAGCGATCGCTCCGGGACATTTGACATTCAGTACTTC | CASSDRSGTFDIQYF
TRBJ1-5 | . | few | TRBV7-8 | TGTGCCAGCAGCTTGGTTTATAGCAATCAGCCCCAGCATTTT | CASSLVYSNQPQHF
TRBJ1-4 | . | . | TRBV29-1 | TGCAGCGTGGATAGGGGAGATGAAAAACTGTTTTTT | CSVDRGDEKLFF
TRBJ1-6 | TRBD1 | many | TRBV2 | TGTGCCAGCAAGGCAGGGGGGAATAATTCACCCCTCCACTTT | CASKAGGNNSPLHF
TRBJ1-5 | . | many | TRBV19 | TGTGCCAGTAGTAAAGACAGAAATCAGCCCCAGCATTTT | CASSKDRNQPQHF
TRBJ1-2 | TRBD1 | . | TRBV20-1 | TGCAGAACTGCTCTGACAGGGCTCTATGGCTACACCTTC | CRTALTGLYGYTF
TRBJ2-3 | . | few | TRBV12-3/TRBV12-4 | TGTGCCAGCAGTTTAAGCCGGGGGGCTGGTGGCAATACGCAGTATTTT | CASSLSRGAGGNTQYF
TRBJ1-1 | . | few | TRBV5-1 | TGCGCCAGCAGCTTGGTGCCAGGGGAGAACACTGAAGCTTTCTTT | CASSLVPGENTEAFF
TRBJ2-3 | TRBD2 | many | TRBV5-4 | TGTGCCAGCACCGACGGCGGGAGGCTAGCGGGGGTGGATACGCAGTATTTT | CASTDGGRLAGVDTQYF
TRBJ2-5 | . | . | TRBV5-1 | TGCGCCAGCAGTCGAGCCCGGGTTCCCAGTGAGACCCAGTACTTC | CASSRARVPSETQYF
TRBJ1-2 | . | few | TRBV5-1 | TGCGCCAGCAGCGCGGACGTAAACTATGGCTACACCTTC | CASSADVNYGYTF
TRBJ2-3 | TRBD2 | . | TRBV7-8 | TGTGCCAGCAGCTTAAACCTAGCGGGGGGGCGTTCAACAGATACGCAGTATTTT | CASSLNLAGGRSTDTQYF
TRBJ2-3 | . | few | TRBV9 | TGTGCCAGCAGCCCCCCCTTGGGCAGGGCTAGCACAGATACGCAGTATTTT | CASSPPLGRASTDTQYF